This T cell receptor beta chain was sequenced for a study of T cells in Graves' hyperthyroidism and ophthalmopathy. The CDR3 regions of TCR beta were amplified from RNA transcripts. Using the HTBI primer set, a first-round RT-PCR was run on the TCR CDR3. TCRdb fed the multiplex PCR reads into MiXCR, producing one record per CDR3 protein. The sample gives more than 450,000 distinct CDR3 sequences, around 15% of which show up once; more than 11% is in the top ten. The CDR3 extends over 14 amino acids. Germline V gene sequence: CDR1 KGHSH, CDR2 LQKENI. Many counts were recorded for this clonotype. Its ends do not fully match the called genes, so a read error is possible.

The chain joins TRBV18 to TRBJ2-3; tentative D call: TRBD2 (5 bases). This TCR was sampled from a woman aged 40 to 55 with Graves' hyperthyroidism. The sample comprised blood. CDR3 coding DNA: TGTGTCAGCTCACCAAGAGGGAGCGTGGATACGCAGTATTTT. Amino acid sequence: CVSSPRGSVDTQYF.